The 18 T cell receptor beta chains given below trace back to one sample, sequenced in a study of T cells in Graves' hyperthyroidism and ophthalmopathy. What was amplified from RNA transcripts were TCR beta CDR3 regions. An initial round of RT-PCR targeting the TCR CDR3 relied on the HTBI primer set. MiXCR was run by TCRdb on the multiplex PCR reads, yielding one entry per CDR3 protein. The sample has approximately 480,000 distinct CDR3 sequences; about a fifth are singletons. Sequenced sample: blood. The receptors here all came from a man aged 18 to 29 with Graves' hyperthyroidism.

Many counts were recorded for this clonotype. The chain carries TRBV28 and TRBJ1-1; D gene uncertain. Between the trimmed V and J ends, which lost 6 bases and 0 bases, there was a span of 11 bases. This CDR3 region has 14 residues. Germline V gives CDR1 MDHEN, CDR2 SYDVKM. The CDR3 DNA reads as TGTGCCAGCAGAGAAGGGTACATGAACACTGAAGCTTTCTTT. Amino acids: CASREGYMNTEAFF.

This clonotype was found many times. The CDR3 reads CASSPSQARTEAFF. CDR3 DNA sequence: TGTGCCAGCAGTCCCTCACAGGCCAGGACTGAAGCTTTCTTT. This sequence joins TRBV27 and TRBJ1-1, with D perhaps matching TRBD1 (5 bases). From germline, CDR1 is MNHEY and CDR2 SMNVEV (reference sequence). Trimming cost V 5 bases and J 5 bases, with 15 bases left between them. The CDR3 has 14 amino acids.

In this sample, this clonotype turned up many times. The chain links TRBV6-1 to TRBJ1-1, with 12 positions matching TRBD1. Germline trimming cut 6 bases from V and 6 bases from J; bases unmatched to any gene: 8. Germline CDR1 and CDR2: MNHNS and SASEGT. CDR3 length: 15 amino acids. The CDR3 DNA sequence: TGTGCCAGCAGCCCGGGACAGGGGGCAAGTGCTGAAGCTTTCTTT. Its translation is CASSPGQGASAEAFF.

This clonotype was recorded at least ten times. The V and J genes are TRBV6-5 and TRBJ2-5; D is perhaps TRBD1 (5 bases). V was shortened by 3 bases and J by 2 bases, with 10 bases between the two germline ends. The germline gives CDR1 MNHEY, CDR2 SVGAGI. This CDR3 is 14 amino acids long. CDR3 region: CASSYGHLQETQYF. The CDR3 region has the DNA TGTGCCAGCAGTTATGGACACCTACAAGAGACCCAGTACTTC.

The rearrangement links TRBV19 to TRBJ1-5; possible D gene TRBD1, 6 bases. There are 15 residues in the CDR3. Germline CDR1 LNHDA, CDR2 SQIVND (reference sequence). Deletions cut 6 bases from V and 0 bases from J, with 12 bases between. The chain's CDR3 is CASRATGSSNQPQHF. In nucleotides, the CDR3 is TGTGCCAGTAGAGCGACAGGCTCTAGCAATCAGCCCCAGCATTTT.

This clonotype was detected a few times. For the CDR3, the DNA is TGCGCCAGCAGCCAATATCCGAAGAAGGACTATGGCTACACCTTC. Encoded protein: CASSQYPKKDYGYTF. V usage is TRBV4-1 and J usage is TRBJ1-2; D gene ambiguous. The V gene's germline CDR1 is MGHRA and CDR2 YSYEKL. The V end was cut by 2 bases, the J end by 3 bases, with 13 bases between. The CDR3 is made up of 15 amino acids.

The gene calls are TRBV6-2 or TRBV6-3 and TRBJ2-2; the D is unclear. The CDR3 totals 13 residues. Deletions cut 0 bases from V and 4 bases from J, with 3 bases between. Germline-derived CDR1 and CDR2 are MNHEY and SVGEGT. The CDR3 DNA reads TGTGCCAGCAGTTACTCATTCACCGGGGAGCTGTTTTTT. Translating gives CASSYSFTGELFF.

V is TRBV12-3 or TRBV12-4 and J is TRBJ2-5; D perhaps matches TRBD1 (6 bases). This CDR3 is built from 13 residues. Trimming cost V 6 bases and J 5 bases, with 13 bases left between them. CDR3 DNA: TGTGCCAGCAGGTCACAGGGAAGGGAGACCCAGTACTTC. It specifies CASRSQGRETQYF.

The chain couples TRBV11-2 to TRBJ2-4; D is unclear. This CDR3 comprises 16 residues. In germline, CDR1 is SGHAT, CDR2 FQNNGV. The germline V and J ends were trimmed by 4 bases and 8 bases, with 21 bases remaining between them. The CDR3 DNA reads as TGTGCCAGCAGCTCTCGACCCACAACTGTAGAAGACATTCAGTACTTC. Translation: CASSSRPTTVEDIQYF.

In its sample, this clonotype was seen many times. The V gene is TRBV2, the J gene TRBJ2-7; D uncertain. The germline V gene has CDR1 SNHLY and CDR2 FYNNEI. The CDR3 consists of 13 residues. The ends were cut back, 1 base at V and 7 bases at J, with 11 bases in the middle. CDR3 sequence reads: CASSEVGFEEQYF. CDR3 bases: TGTGCCAGCAGTGAAGTCGGGTTTGAAGAGCAGTACTTC.

This clonotype was counted at least ten times. Compared with germline, one end of the junction differs, possibly owing to a read error. V gene TRBV12-3 or TRBV12-4 combines with J gene TRBJ1-2; 7 bases line up with TRBD1. The CDR3 is 15 amino acids. This CDR3 is CASSLRQGAGYGCTF. The CDR3 nucleotides read TGTGCCAGCAGTTTAAGACAGGGAGCGGGGTATGGCTGCACCTTC.

The chain carries TRBV20-1 and TRBJ1-5, with 7 bases that match TRBD1. Germline CDR1 reads DFQATT; CDR2 reads SNEGSKA (reference sequence). This CDR3 contains 15 residues. The CDR3 spells CRRPQGGVPNQPQHF. The CDR3 DNA sequence: TGCAGAAGGCCCCAGGGGGGCGTCCCCAATCAGCCCCAGCATTTT.

This clonotype was counted at least ten times. This chain joins TRBV28 and TRBJ1-2; weak D call: TRBD1 (6 bases). The CDR3 length is 16 residues. Germline CDR1 reads MDHEN; CDR2 reads SYDVKM. Trimming removed 6 bases at V and 0 bases at J, with 17 bases between. This CDR3 is CASSPGQLDANYGYTF. The CDR3, as DNA: TGTGCCAGCAGCCCTGGACAGCTAGATGCTAACTATGGCTACACCTTC.

V usage is TRBV19 and J usage is TRBJ1-3; TRBD1 is a possible D gene (5 bases). With 7 bases removed from V and 2 bases from J, the gap between germline ends came to 12 bases. This CDR3 region has 14 residues. Germline V gene lookup returns CDR1 LNHDA and CDR2 SQIVND (reference sequence). The CDR3 DNA reads TGTGCCAGTACCTGGGGCCTCACTGGAAACACCATATATTTT. It encodes CASTWGLTGNTIYF.

The chain uses TRBV4-1 and TRBJ1-5; D unresolved. The CDR3 contains 14 residues. Germline assignment: CDR1 MGHRA and CDR2 YSYEKL. V was trimmed by 1 base and J by 8 bases, leaving 12 bases between them. CDR3 bases: TGCGCCAGCAGCCAAGCTATCGGTATGGAGCCCCAGCATTTT. It codes for CASSQAIGMEPQHF.

In its sample, this clonotype was seen many times. The chain employs TRBV2 and TRBJ1-2; the D is unclear. The CDR3 spans 15 residues. Trimming took 2 bases from V and 2 from J, leaving 12 bases between them. Germline CDR1 and CDR2: SNHLY and FYNNEI. As DNA, the CDR3 is TGTGCCAGCAGTGAATCTCCGACGGGGAACTATGGCTACACCTTC. It translates to CASSESPTGNYGYTF.

The sample holds a few counts of this clonotype. The gene calls are TRBV4-2 and TRBJ1-2; 9 bases agree with TRBD1. Germline-derived CDR1 and CDR2 are LGHNA and YNFKEQ. The CDR3 loop spans 17 amino acids. V was pared by 0 bases and J by 4 bases, with 9 bases of the junction left unmatched. The CDR3 DNA reads TGTGCCAGCAGCCAAGATAAGTCAACAGGGGGCGGCTATGGCTACACCTTC. It codes for CASSQDKSTGGGYGYTF.

This clonotype was detected many times. The rearrangement joins TRBV20-1 to TRBJ1-5, with a tentative D call TRBD1 (5 bases). This CDR3 comprises 14 residues. Germline values: CDR1 DFQATT, CDR2 SNEGSKA (reference sequence). V lost 4 bases to trimming and J lost 0 bases, with 10 bases between them. CDR3 region: CSATGYYSNQPQHF. As DNA, the CDR3 is TGCAGTGCTACAGGGTATTATAGCAATCAGCCCCAGCATTTT.